Listed here are 26 T cell receptor beta chains from one sample, sequenced in a study of blood T cells in healthy people across ages. With a J-beta primer mix and a sample-barcoded 5' primer, a second PCR ran 7 to 11 cycles. TCRdb recomputed calls from the 5' RACE reads with MiXCR, one row per CDR3 protein. The sample lists over 950,000 distinct CDR3 sequences; more than 30% were seen once. The material sequenced was blood. These receptors were obtained from a man between 18 and 35 years old in good health.

Regarding this clonotype: This clone may be a read error of a much larger clone one base away. V and J are TRBV7-9 and TRBJ2-3; TRBD2 aligns across 11 bases. The CDR3 runs to 16 residues. Germline V CDR1 and CDR2: SEHNR, FQNEAQ (reference sequence). The CDR3 is CASSPGLAASTDTRYF. CDR3 nucleotides: TGTGCCAGCAGCCCGGGACTAGCGGCTAGCACAGATACGCGGTATTTT.

V usage is TRBV12-3 or TRBV12-4 and J usage is TRBJ2-3, with 10 nucleotides matching TRBD1. V shed 5 bases, J shed 6 bases, and the junction held 14 bases outside the gene matches. This CDR3 is built from 17 residues. The CDR3 DNA follows: TGTGCCAGCAGTCCCGTTGGACAGGGGGTGAGAAGGGATACGCAGTATTTT. Translated: CASSPVGQGVRRDTQYF.

This clonotype was detected only a few times. The chain couples TRBV6-2 or TRBV6-3 to TRBJ2-2, with D hard to call. The CDR3 covers 15 residues. Germline V CDR1 and CDR2: MNHEY, SVGEGT. V lost 6 bases and J lost 4, with 15 bases in between. CDR3: CASSQPQTPTGELFF. DNA of the CDR3: TGTGCCAGCAGCCAACCACAGACTCCCACCGGGGAGCTGTTTTTT.

This clonotype was observed a handful of times. This chain joins TRBV7-2 and TRBJ1-4; D not resolved. The germline V and J ends were trimmed by 3 bases and 7 bases, with 18 bases remaining between them. Germline V gene lookup returns CDR1 SGHTA and CDR2 FQGNSA. The CDR3 covers 16 residues. The CDR3 DNA is TGTGCCAGCAGCTTTTTCCGACCCGGTCGTGGTGAAAAACTGTTTTTT. Translation gives CASSFFRPGRGEKLFF.

The V and J genes are TRBV12-3 or TRBV12-4 and TRBJ2-2, with unresolved D. CDR3 length equals 11 residues. Trimming cost V 6 bases and J 7 bases, with 6 bases left between them. The CDR3: CASRTVGELFF. CDR3 bases: TGTGCCAGCAGGACGGTCGGGGAGCTGTTTTTT.

The chain links TRBV5-1 to TRBJ2-1, with 16 bases identical to TRBD2. Germline V gene lookup returns CDR1 SGHRS and CDR2 YFSETQ. V trimming: 3 bases; J trimming: 8 bases; junction bases outside the gene matches: 5. The length of the CDR3 is 16 residues. CDR3 protein: CASSSTGTSGGDEQFF. In DNA form, the CDR3 reads TGCGCCAGCAGCTCCACCGGGACTAGCGGGGGGGATGAGCAGTTCTTC.

The gene calls are TRBV7-3 and TRBJ2-7; D gene uncertain. The J call may be wrong; the DNA end is better matched by TRBJ2-5. The germline gives CDR1 SGHTA, CDR2 FQGTGA. The CDR3 loop spans 13 amino acids. The CDR3 loop is CASSWTLWETQYF. The CDR3 bases are TGTGCCAGCAGCTGGACCTTGTGGGAGACCCAGTACTTC.

In its sample, this clonotype was seen a few times. This sequence joins TRBV6-6 and TRBJ1-2; D is undetermined. This CDR3 region has 13 residues. Trimming took off 7 bases at V and 7 bases at J, with 16 bases between the two ends. Germline CDR1 and CDR2: MNHNY and SVGAGI (reference sequence). The CDR3 nucleotides are TGTGCCAGCATTGACGACACGGACCCTGGCTACACCTTC. Translation gives CASIDDTDPGYTF.

This chain connects TRBV20-1 to TRBJ1-5, with a tentative D call TRBD1 (5 bases). Germline loops: CDR1 DFQATT, CDR2 SNEGSKA (reference sequence). V lost 6 bases and J lost 7, with 19 bases in between. The CDR3 is made up of 14 amino acids. In DNA, the CDR3 is TGCAGTGCACTAGTCCGGACACGAAAGCAGCCCCAGCATTTT. As protein: CSALVRTRKQPQHF.

The V and J genes are TRBV29-1 and TRBJ1-1, with D possibly TRBD1 on 5 matching bases. Trimming removed 3 bases at V and 10 bases at J, with 12 bases between. Germline V lookup: CDR1 SQVTM, CDR2 ANQGSEA. CDR3 size: 11 residues. The CDR3 spells CSVERGQVAFF. For the CDR3, the DNA is TGCAGCGTTGAGAGGGGCCAGGTAGCTTTCTTT.

V and J are TRBV30 and TRBJ1-3; D gene unclear. The V and J ends lost 5 bases and 3 bases respectively, with 8 bases between them. The CDR3 is made up of 12 amino acids. From germline, CDR1 is GTSNPN and CDR2 SVGIG (reference sequence). This CDR3 is CAWELGGNTIYF. DNA of the CDR3: TGTGCCTGGGAACTTGGTGGAAACACCATATATTTT.

The gene calls are TRBV15 and TRBJ2-1, with unresolved D. The germline CDR1 and CDR2 sequences are LNHNV and YYDKDF (reference sequence). The CDR3 runs to 17 residues. The ends were cut back, 0 bases at V and 0 bases at J, with 12 bases in the middle. The CDR3 loop reads CATSRERSGFSYNEQFF. The CDR3 region has the DNA TGTGCCACCAGCAGAGAGAGGTCAGGCTTCTCCTACAATGAGCAGTTCTTC.

This clonotype was observed at least ten times. One end of the junction varies from germline; a read error may be responsible. V is TRBV5-1 and J is TRBJ1-4, with TRBD1 as a possible D gene (5 bases). Germline assignment: CDR1 SGHRS and CDR2 YFSETQ. CDR3 length: 14 residues. CDR3 region: CASSSTGTNEKLFF. The CDR3 region has the DNA TGTGCCAGCAGTTCCACAGGCACTAATGAAAAACTGTTTTTT. Based on the CDR3 plus reference TRBV5-1 and TRBJ1-4, the full variable domain is KAGVTQTPRYLIKTRGQQVTLSCSPISGHRSVSWYQQTPGQGLQFLFEYFSETQRNKGNFPGRFSGRQFSNSRSEMNVSTLELGDSALYLCASSSTGTNEKLFFGSGTQLSVL.

This clonotype was counted only a few times. The chain links TRBV12-3 or TRBV12-4 to TRBJ2-5, with unresolved D. Trimming cost V 7 bases and J 1 base, with 13 bases left between them. The CDR3 has 14 residues. CDR3 DNA: TGTGCCAGCACACAAGCGTGGAGCCAAGAGACCCAGTACTTC. Translated, it gives CASTQAWSQETQYF.

This clonotype has just a few counts. V and J are TRBV20-1 and TRBJ2-3, with a weak D call TRBD2 (6 bases). With 5 bases removed from V and 7 bases from J, the gap between germline ends came to 22 bases. Per germline, CDR1 DFQATT and CDR2 SNEGSKA (reference sequence). The length of the CDR3 is 15 residues. CDR3 protein: CSAAGTRDAPYTQYF. In DNA form, the CDR3 reads TGCAGTGCTGCTGGGACTCGGGATGCCCCCTATACGCAGTATTTT.

The V gene is TRBV29-1, the J gene TRBJ2-1; 8 nucleotides align to TRBD1. Losses at the gene ends were 6 bases for V and 8 bases for J; bases not matched to a gene: 6. The CDR3 covers 12 residues. Germline V lookup: CDR1 SQVTM, CDR2 ANQGSEA. The CDR3 DNA reads as TGCAGCGTCGCACAGGGGGGCGATGAGCAGTTCTTC. Protein product: CSVAQGGDEQFF.

This chain joins TRBV3-1 and TRBJ2-5; weak D call: TRBD1 (6 bases). Trimming shortened V by 6 bases and J by 5 bases, and 19 bases separated the two germline ends. Germline CDR1 is LGHDT and CDR2 is YNNKEL (reference sequence). The CDR3 covers 15 residues. CDR3 loop: CASSYPTGTPETQYF. DNA for the CDR3: TGTGCCAGCAGTTACCCGACCGGGACACCGGAGACCCAGTACTTC.

This clonotype was counted between two and nine times. CDR3 coding DNA: TGTGCCAGCAGAAGCGGAGGGACAAACTATGGCTACACCTTC. Translation gives CASRSGGTNYGYTF. This chain connects TRBV27 to TRBJ1-2; D may be TRBD1 (6 bases). The CDR3 runs to 14 residues. V lost 6 bases to trimming and J lost 2 bases, with 13 bases between them. Germline loops: CDR1 MNHEY, CDR2 SMNVEV (reference sequence).

The V gene is TRBV7-9, the J gene TRBJ1-2; D might be TRBD1 (6 bases). Germline CDR1 SEHNR, CDR2 FQNEAQ (reference sequence). The V and J ends lost 8 bases and 3 bases respectively, with 13 bases between them. There are 13 residues in the CDR3. The CDR3 sequence is CASQTGFHYGYTF. In DNA form, the CDR3 reads TGTGCCAGCCAAACAGGGTTTCACTATGGCTACACCTTC.

This clonotype has just a few counts. The rearrangement joins TRBV14 to TRBJ2-7, with 10 positions matching TRBD1. The CDR3 extends over 15 amino acids. The germline CDR1 and CDR2 sequences are SGHDN and FVKESK. The J segment lost 4 bases and the V segment lost 4 bases, leaving 7 bases of the junction unmatched. The CDR3 region is CASSPALGQGYEQYF. The CDR3 DNA follows: TGTGCCAGCAGCCCAGCCCTGGGACAGGGGTACGAGCAGTACTTC.

This clonotype was seen a handful of times. V gene TRBV15 combines with J gene TRBJ1-2; D is unclear. CDR1 and CDR2 from the germline V gene are LNHNV and YYDKDF (reference sequence). The ends were cut back, 5 bases at V and 5 bases at J, with 18 bases in the middle. The CDR3 has 15 residues. Written as DNA, the CDR3 is TGTGCCACCAGCGGAGGAGTAGGAACCTCTTATGGCTACACCTTC. Amino acids: CATSGGVGTSYGYTF.

This clonotype was seen more than once but under ten times. The chain joins TRBV20-1 to TRBJ2-1; TRBD2 agrees at 16 bases. This CDR3 has 19 amino acids. V lost 4 bases and J lost 0; bases outside the gene matches: 9. The V gene's germline CDR1 is DFQATT and CDR2 SNEGSKA (reference sequence). In nucleotides, the CDR3 is TGCAGTGCTAAGAGGGGACTAGCGGGGGGGGCCAGCTCCTACAATGAGCAGTTCTTC. Protein sequence: CSAKRGLAGGASSYNEQFF.

The rearrangement links TRBV9 to TRBJ2-3; D is perhaps TRBD1 or TRBD2 (5 bases each). The CDR3 has 15 residues. V gave up 0 bases and J gave up 4 bases, with 12 bases separating them. Germline V gives CDR1 SGDLS, CDR2 YYNGEE. The CDR3 nucleotides are TGTGCCAGCAGCGTAGGTGGGGGAGCAGCAGATACGCAGTATTTT. Translated, it gives CASSVGGGAADTQYF.

V is TRBV4-2 and J is TRBJ1-2, with 9 bases matching TRBD1. The germline V gene has CDR1 LGHNA and CDR2 YNFKEQ. J gave up 4 bases and V 0 bases, and 6 bases lay outside the gene matches. This CDR3 is built from 16 residues. The CDR3, as DNA: TGTGCCAGCAGCCAAGACGTTTTGGACAGGGGCTATGGCTACACCTTC. Translation gives CASSQDVLDRGYGYTF.

This chain joins TRBV28 and TRBJ1-2; 8 nucleotides line up with TRBD1. Trimming cost V 6 bases and J 4 bases; bases outside gene matches: 4. The CDR3 totals 13 residues. CDR1 is MDHEN, CDR2 SYDVKM, per germline. The CDR3 region is CASRFDRGYGYTF. CDR3 coding DNA: TGTGCCAGCAGGTTTGACAGGGGCTATGGCTACACCTTC.

The rearrangement uses TRBV20-1 and TRBJ1-1, with a weak D call TRBD1 (6 bases). CDR3 length equals 11 residues. Germline assignment: CDR1 DFQATT and CDR2 SNEGSKA (reference sequence). V was pared by 6 bases and J by 8 bases, with 13 bases between. This chain's CDR3 is CSAAGTREAFF. The CDR3 region has the DNA TGCAGTGCCGCCGGGACACGGGAAGCTTTCTTT.